A single sample gave rise to the 15 T cell receptor beta chains below, sequenced in a study of PD-L1 blockade in urothelial cancer. Time point: peripheral blood 6 weeks after treatment start. This table comes from immunoSEQ multiplex PCR, and its TCRdb copy is limited to in-frame clones, with some not included. Among roughly 32,000 clones listed, 70% to 90% were seen once. The material sequenced was PBMCs, taken around atezolizumab (anti-PD-L1) treatment. The receptors shown here come from a man older than 75 with urothelial cancer.

This sequence joins TRBV19 and TRBJ1-2, with 8 bases that match TRBD1. The CDR3 length is 13 residues. The germline V gene has CDR1 LNHDA and CDR2 SQIVND (reference sequence). Trimming removed 5 bases from V and 4 bases from J; junction bases left unmatched: 3. The chain's CDR3 is CASSPTGVYGYTF. The CDR3 nucleotides are TGTGCCAGTAGTCCGACAGGGGTCTATGGCTACACCTTC. The complete variable domain, with remaining parts taken from reference TRBV19 and TRBJ1-2, reads DGGITQSPKYLFRKEGQNVTLSCEQNLNHDAMYWYRQDPGQGLRLIYYSQIVNDFQKGDIAEGYSVSREKKESFPLTVTSAQKNPTAFYLCASSPTGVYGYTFGSGTRLTVV.

The V gene is TRBV2, the J gene TRBJ1-3, with unresolved D. V was trimmed by 3 bases and J by 1 base, leaving 7 bases between them. The CDR3 length is 14 residues. Germline-derived CDR1 and CDR2 are SNHLY and FYNNEI. The CDR3 DNA sequence: TGTGCCAGCAGTGATGGAGGATCTGGAAACACCATATATTTT. Translating gives CASSDGGSGNTIYF.

The rearrangement links TRBV7-9 to TRBJ2-1; 9 bases fit TRBD1. V was clipped by 1 base and J by 7 bases; unmatched bases: 5. CDR1 and CDR2 from the germline V gene are SEHNR and FQNEAQ (reference sequence). The CDR3 sequence is 15 residues long. CDR3 bases: TGTGCCAGCAGCTTAGGGGGACAGGGCCCTAATGAGCAGTTCTTC. Protein sequence: CASSLGGQGPNEQFF.

V gene TRBV29-1 combines with J gene TRBJ2-7, with D perhaps TRBD1 (5 bases). The germline V gene has CDR1 SQVTM and CDR2 ANQGSEA. Between the trimmed V and J ends, which lost 7 bases and 0 bases, there was a span of 16 bases. The CDR3 totals 14 residues. In DNA, the CDR3 is TGCAGCGCTGGACCCAGGGTAAGCTCCTACGAGCAGTACTTC. The encoded protein is CSAGPRVSSYEQYF.

The rearrangement links TRBV7-2 to TRBJ2-3, with D possibly TRBD2 on 6 matching bases. The CDR3 loop spans 18 amino acids. Germline loops: CDR1 SGHTA, CDR2 FQGNSA. The ends were cut back, 0 bases at V and 4 bases at J, with 20 bases in the middle. Here the CDR3 DNA reads TGTGCCAGCAGCTTAGCGTATTTACTAGCCGGGTTGGCAGATACGCAGTATTTT. Amino acids: CASSLAYLLAGLADTQYF.

This chain links TRBV29-1 with TRBJ2-5, with 9 bases matching TRBD2. Trimming took 1 base from V and 5 from J; bases not matched to a gene: 8. The CDR3 totals 15 residues. In germline, CDR1 is SQVTM, CDR2 ANQGSEA. CDR3 protein: CSVEVLAGRAETQYF. The DNA of the CDR3 is TGCAGCGTTGAAGTGCTAGCGGGGAGGGCGGAGACCCAGTACTTC.

V gene TRBV28 combines with J gene TRBJ2-3; 7 bases match TRBD2. Germline assignment: CDR1 MDHEN and CDR2 SYDVKM. The CDR3 is 17 residues long. J gave up 2 bases and V 7 bases, and 15 bases lay outside the gene matches. The CDR3 here is CASTGRWAGDTTDTQYF. CDR3 nucleotide sequence: TGTGCCAGCACTGGCAGGTGGGCGGGAGATACCACAGATACGCAGTATTTT.

This chain connects TRBV6-4 to TRBJ2-1; D is perhaps TRBD2 (6 bases). Per the germline V gene, CDR1 is MRHNA and CDR2 is SNTAGT. The CDR3 is 12 amino acids. The V gene lost 6 bases and the J gene lost 7 bases, with 10 bases spanning the gap. CDR3 nucleotide sequence: TGTGCCAGCAGCCGGGAGACTAATGAGCAGTTCTTC. This gives the protein CASSRETNEQFF.

J is TRBJ2-2 and V is TRBV9, with 9 bases identical to TRBD2. Germline-derived CDR1 and CDR2 are SGDLS and YYNGEE. The CDR3 sequence is 15 residues long. The J segment lost 3 bases and the V segment lost 7 bases, leaving 7 bases of the junction unmatched. The CDR3 sequence is CASSRLAVHTGELFF. The CDR3 coding sequence is TGTGCCAGCTCCCGACTAGCGGTCCACACCGGGGAGCTGTTTTTT.

The chain uses TRBV2 and TRBJ2-1; unclear D gene. CDR1 and CDR2 from the germline V gene are SNHLY and FYNNEI. V shed 2 bases and J shed 9 bases, with 11 bases lying between them. The CDR3 has 13 amino acids. The CDR3 reads CASSELKYGEQFF. DNA for the CDR3: TGTGCCAGCAGTGAATTGAAGTACGGTGAGCAGTTCTTC.

The CDR3 coding sequence is TGTGCCAGCAGCCTAGGCGCTAGTCACGCAGATACGCAGTATTTT. The encoded protein is CASSLGASHADTQYF. This chain connects TRBV7-2 to TRBJ2-3; unclear D gene. V was pared by 5 bases and J by 4 bases, with 16 bases between. Germline CDR1 reads SGHTA; CDR2 reads FQGNSA. The CDR3 extends over 15 amino acids.

The V gene is TRBV12-2, the J gene TRBJ1-4; the D call of TRBD1 is as the table states it, not checked on the DNA. TRBV12-2 is a listed pseudogene. This CDR3 is built from 17 residues. Here the CDR3 DNA reads TGTGCAGCTGCCAACGGGACAGCCGTTCCTAGATGTGAAAAACTGTTTTTT. This sequence encodes CAAANGTAVPRCEKLFF.

The chain links TRBV7-8 to TRBJ1-6; 11 bases match TRBD1. Trimming removed 5 bases from V and 7 bases from J; junction bases left unmatched: 7. Germline V gene sequence: CDR1 SGHVS, CDR2 FQNEAQ. The CDR3 spans 16 residues. The CDR3 protein is CASSVRDRGSNSPLHF. The CDR3 DNA reads as TGTGCCAGCAGCGTCCGGGACAGGGGGTCAAATTCACCCCTCCACTTT.

This clone was seen more than once but under ten times. The chain combines TRBV9 with TRBJ1-1; D ambiguous. The CDR3 contains 13 residues. The germline gives CDR1 SGDLS, CDR2 YYNGEE. Trimming shortened V by 4 bases and J by 1 base, and 8 bases separated the two germline ends. CDR3 bases: TGTGCCAGCAGCTTCGACAAGAACACTGAAGCTTTCTTT. Its protein is CASSFDKNTEAFF.

The chain couples TRBV19 to TRBJ1-4; 8 nucleotides align to TRBD1. CDR3 length equals 13 residues. The junction had 5 bases not matched to a gene; V was cut back by 6 bases and J by 8 bases. The germline V gene encodes CDR1 LNHDA and CDR2 SQIVND (reference sequence). The DNA for the CDR3 is TGTGCCAGTAGCCAGGGGGCAAAAGAAAAACTGTTTTTT. This sequence encodes CASSQGAKEKLFF.